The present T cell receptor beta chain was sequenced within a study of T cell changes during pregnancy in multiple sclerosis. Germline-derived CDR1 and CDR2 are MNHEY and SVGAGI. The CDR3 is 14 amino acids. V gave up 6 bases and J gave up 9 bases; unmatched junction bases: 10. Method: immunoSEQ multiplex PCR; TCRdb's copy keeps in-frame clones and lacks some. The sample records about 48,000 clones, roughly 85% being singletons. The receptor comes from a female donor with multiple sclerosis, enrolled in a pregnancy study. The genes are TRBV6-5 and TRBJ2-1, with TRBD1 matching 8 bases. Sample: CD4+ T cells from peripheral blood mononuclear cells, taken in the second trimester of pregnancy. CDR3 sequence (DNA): TGTGCCAGCAGACCCGGACAGGGAATAAGTGAGCAGTTCTTC. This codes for CASRPGQGISEQFF.